The present TCR beta chain was sequenced within a study of post-analysis software for immune sequencing data. Study as a whole: Clinical courses comprised relapsing-remitting, secondary progressive and progressive-relapsing multiple sclerosis. Study findings and constraints: Among five TRBV segments more frequent in patients than controls were TRBV5-6, TRBV5-1 and TRBV20-1. Multiple sclerosis was associated with a significant reduction in normalized Chao1 diversity relative to controls.

This clonotype was recorded only once. Its antigen is unknown. Germline V CDR1 and CDR2: MNHEY, SMNVEV (reference sequence). The CDR3 length is 15 residues. The V and J ends lost 5 bases and 1 base, in that order; junction bases with no gene match: 7. Sequencing libraries made from TCR beta cDNA carried unique molecular identifiers. Each CDR3 protein is one row after TCRdb ran MiXCR on the PCR reads. In the table there are about 430,000 distinct CDR3 sequences, less than 40% of which are singletons. The source is a girl aged 2 to 10 with multiple sclerosis. The J gene is TRBJ1-1, the V gene TRBV27; 7 bases line up with TRBD1. The source material was blood. CDR3 bases: TGTGCCAGCAGTAGCCCGGGACAGCGGAACACTGAAGCTTTCTTT. Encoded protein: CASSSPGQRNTEAFF.